This T cell receptor (beta chain) was sequenced for a study of shared clonotypes between healthy human individuals (dated by TCRdb to 2018 to 2021). Study-wide context: The cohort comprised two women and three men aged 18 to 49 years. For each donor, three plates each were used for CD4 naive and CD4 memory, two plates were used for CD8 naive, and one plate was used for CD8 memory. To increase sequencing depth and limit assay-specific biases, different laboratories used diverse techniques to prepare libraries and sequence TCR repertoires. To estimate repertoire size and how much clonotype sharing occurs between individuals, the study deeply sequenced the blood TCR repertoires of a handful of healthy adults. Per donor, leukapheresis produced somewhere between about 0.9 and 9.5 billion PBMCs. The full study reports these points: Pairwise subsampling indicated that sequencing depth was expected to affect the degree of clonotype sharing among donors. Naive subsets generally had larger estimated clonotype richness than memory subsets. Rarefaction of sorted-subset datasets indicated incomplete sequencing despite the large sequencing depth. The genetic and exposure-history diversity represented was limited by the small number of donors. Compared with non-shared clonotypes, the clonotypes found in all four sorted-subset donors had higher generation probabilities. Sampling was restricted to blood, and TCR repertoires in tissue are likely to differ from TCR repertoires in blood. Sharing across several donors was observed for around 5% of naive CD4, over 3% of naive CD8, around 2.5% of memory CD4, and approximately 0.41% of memory CD8 clonotypes.

With regard to this clone: There is no known antigen for this receptor. No quality values exist for individual bases; no much larger clone is one base distant. The same CDR3 is also encoded by other DNA sequences in this sample.

CDR1 SGDLS and CDR2 YYNGEE are derived from the germline V gene. For this chain, trimming is 2 bases at the V end and 4 bases at the J end, and the number of junction bases without a gene match is 3. From cysteine to phenylalanine, the CDR3 is 14 amino acids long. The sequence is cut down to CDR3 DNA, 42 bases in frame from base 1. CD8 naive samples were obtained by positive selection for CCR7 among CD45RO-negative cells, yielding a CD45RA+CCR7+ population from which TemRA cells were excluded. The donors were healthy, HIV-negative adults with no recently reported acute infections or vaccinations. All donors were Caucasian adults living in Nashville, Tennessee, USA. Blood was obtained by leukapheresis, after which PBMCs were separated by Ficoll-Histopaque density gradient centrifugation and cryopreserved in liquid nitrogen vapor phase. Analytical flow cytometry was used to check the purity and quantity of every magnetically sorted T cell population. Genomic DNA was isolated from every sorted fraction and measured by UV absorbance on a Nanodrop 2000c.

Using the deep immunoSEQ assay, multiplex PCR amplified TCR CDR3 regions from genomic DNA. For each cell subset, the extracted genomic DNA was distributed evenly across all wells of several immunoSEQ 96-well plates, and each plate served as one replicate. Each replicate PCR for sorted subsets received roughly 0.2 ug genomic DNA, equal to around 32,000 T cell genomes. Purified libraries were quantified with a Qubit 3.0 fluorometer, sized on a Bioanalyzer 2100, and re-quantified with the KAPA Library Quantification kit. Each immunoSEQ 96-well plate was sequenced on its own single-read 150-cycle Illumina NextSeq 550 flow cell. As for the original processing: The immunoSEQ output contained only junctional sequences without quality scores, so filtering could not match that applied to full-length reads. To assign V/J genes and CDR3, sequences were annotated against IMGT germline references using PyIR, a Python wrapper for IgBLAST v1.9. Any read was removed if the V/J assignment was weak (E-value above 1e-6), the CDR3 was missing, or the read contained stop codons, out-of-frame junctions, or ambiguous translated residues. V3J clonotypes were defined as sequences sharing the same inferred V gene, J gene, and CDR3 amino acid sequence. The percentage overlap between two repertoires was calculated by dividing the number of shared unique clonotypes by the size of the smaller repertoire. Richness of each repertoire was evaluated using RTK rarefaction, the Chao1 estimator, and Recon v2.1 estimates of unobserved clonotypes. Generation probabilities for all TCRbeta clonotypes obtained by the gDNA method from a handful of donors were computed using OLGA. TCRdb stores this immuneACCESS table with in-frame sequences only. Part of the clones is absent; in the studies checked, under half of the shortfall reflects unresolved V genes, and no reason is known for the rest. The V and J calls and clone size come from that table; D and trimming were worked out from the DNA. The sample contains approximately 2,200,000 clones, about 93% of them found a single time. Roughly 1.8% of the sample lies in the top ten.

The origin of this receptor is a man between 18 and 35 years old in good health. Some clones in this sample may be carry-over from other donors' samples. The source material was naive CD8+ T cells from PBMCs. The meaning of the sample's cell subset or site label: CD45RA+CCR7+. The chain uses TRBV9 and TRBJ1-5; the central 7 bases match TRBD1. DNA sequence: TGTGCCAGCAGCGTTGGGACAGATAATCAGCCCCAGCATTTT. Translation gives CASSVGTDNQPQHF. Where the CDR3 stops, the reference TRBV9 and TRBJ1-5 genes take over; the full variable domain is DSGVTQTPKHLITATGQRVTLRCSPRSGDLSVYWYQQSLDQGLQFLIQYYNGEERAKGNILERFSAQQFPDLHSELNLSSLELGDSALYFCASSVGTDNQPQHFGDGTRLSIL.